This T cell receptor (beta chain) was captured by sequencing in a study of shared clonotypes between healthy human individuals. The CDR3 extends over 13 amino acids. V dropped 0 bases and J dropped 4 bases, with 6 bases sitting between them. In germline, CDR1 is SEHNR, CDR2 FQNEAQ (reference sequence). Each cell subset's genomic DNA was divided evenly among several immunoSEQ plates. Sequencing was performed with immunoSEQ multiplex PCR; in TCRdb, only in-frame clones are kept and a portion is missing. The repertoire includes more than 2,000,000 clones, 85% to 95% of them detected once, and around 0.4% sits in the top ten. Study-wide points: With few donors, the genetic and exposure-history diversity represented was limited.

This clone was recorded once. What it binds is unknown. The donors, all of them Caucasian adults, lived in Nashville, Tennessee. Sequenced sample: naive CD4+ T cells from PBMCs. Noted subset: CD45RA+ positively selected. This chain connects TRBV7-9 to TRBJ1-2; no definite D call. This clonotype was obtained from a man aged 18 to 30 in good health. Some clones in this sample may be carry-over from other donors' samples. The CDR3 bases are TGTGCCAGCAGCTTAGCCGGAACCTATGGCTACACCTTC. The encoded protein is CASSLAGTYGYTF.